The 20 T cell receptor beta chains listed next were all sequenced from one sample in a study of T cells in Graves' hyperthyroidism and ophthalmopathy. RNA transcripts yielded amplified TCR beta CDR3 regions. The HTBI primer set drove a first-round RT-PCR of the TCR CDR3. TCRdb reanalysed the multiplex PCR reads using MiXCR and keeps one entry per CDR3 protein. The sample contains 650,000 to 750,000 distinct CDR3 sequences, 14% of which appear only once. The sequencing input was blood. These receptors came from a woman aged 18 to 35 with Graves' hyperthyroidism.

CDR3 coding DNA: TGTGCCATCAGTGCGACCATACCGGGCTCTGCACGAGATACGCAGTATTTT. It specifies CAISATIPGSARDTQYF. The chain uses TRBV10-3 and TRBJ2-3; no clear D gene. Germline V gives CDR1 ENHRY, CDR2 SYGVKD. The V end was cut by 4 bases, the J end by 5 bases, with 22 bases between. CDR3 length: 17 residues.

This clonotype was recorded a few times. The V call is TRBV6-5, the J call TRBJ2-5; 7 positions agree with TRBD1. This CDR3 is built from 15 residues. J gave up 5 bases and V 1 base, and 7 bases lay outside the gene matches. Germline-derived CDR1 and CDR2 are MNHEY and SVGAGI. The CDR3 DNA reads TGTGCCAGCAGTTACTGGAAGACAGGGCGGGAGACCCAGTACTTC. Translated, it gives CASSYWKTGRETQYF.

This clonotype was counted once. A much larger clonotype is one base distant, so this may be a read error. The chain has TRBV7-3 and TRBJ2-3, with TRBD1 identical over 8 bases. With 6 bases clipped from V and 6 bases from J, the junction kept 5 bases outside the gene matches. Germline CDR1 is SGHTA and CDR2 is FQGTGA. This CDR3 region has 13 residues. The CDR3 bases are TGTGCCAGCAGTATGACAGGGGAGGATACGCAGTATTTT. It translates to CASSMTGEDTQYF.

This clonotype was picked up many times. V usage is TRBV5-1 and J usage is TRBJ2-7; D gene unclear. The CDR3 has 14 amino acids. Germline CDR1 SGHRS, CDR2 YFSETQ. V lost 6 bases and J 4 bases, leaving 17 bases between the germline ends. The CDR3 DNA sequence: TGCGCCAGCACCTCAGGCGGCCGCCCTTACGAGCAGTACTTC. Its translation is CASTSGGRPYEQYF.

Turning to this clonotype: At one end the junction does not follow the germline gene, possibly because of a read error. The chain has TRBV6-2 or TRBV6-3 and TRBJ2-5; no reliable D call. The CDR3 consists of 13 residues. CDR1 and CDR2 (germline): MNHEY, SVGEGT. CDR3 DNA: TGTGCCGGCAGTTACGACGGTCCACCCAGATGGTACTTC. This encodes CAGSYDGPPRWYF.

This clonotype appeared many times. The chain has TRBV6-2 or TRBV6-3 and TRBJ1-1; D is possibly TRBD1 (6 bases). Germline V CDR1 and CDR2: MNHEY, SVGEGT. This CDR3 is 19 amino acids long. V was pared by 7 bases and J by 1 base, with 28 bases between. Written as DNA, the CDR3 is TGTGCCAGCAAGGGTAGCCTGCATTACACAGGGTTCCCGAACACTGAAGCTTTCTTT. Encoded protein: CASKGSLHYTGFPNTEAFF.

This clonotype has just a few counts. V gene TRBV7-9 combines with J gene TRBJ2-5; the D call may be TRBD1 or TRBD2 (6 bases each). Germline CDR1 is SEHNR and CDR2 is FQNEAQ (reference sequence). Trimming removed 3 bases at V and 5 bases at J, with 19 bases between. The CDR3 spans 16 residues. CDR3 in amino acids: CASSFRAPGAQETQYF. CDR3 DNA: TGTGCCAGCAGCTTTAGGGCCCCGGGGGCTCAGGAGACCCAGTACTTC.

This clonotype was counted many times. The V and J genes are TRBV11-2 and TRBJ2-7; possible D gene TRBD2, 6 bases. Germline lookup yields CDR1 SGHAT and CDR2 FQNNGV. The V end was cut by 1 base, the J end by 5 bases, with 15 bases between. The CDR3 covers 15 residues. The CDR3 bases are TGTGCCAGCAGCTTAGCTCCGGGAGTCCAGAACGAGCAGTACTTC. Protein sequence: CASSLAPGVQNEQYF.

This clonotype occurred many times. V gene TRBV30 combines with J gene TRBJ2-7, with a possible D match to TRBD1 (5 bases). Trimming shortened V by 4 bases and J by 2 bases, and 18 bases separated the two germline ends. Germline-derived CDR1 and CDR2 are GTSNPN and SVGIG (reference sequence). CDR3 length equals 15 residues. As DNA, the CDR3 is TGTGCCTGGATGGTGGGGATTGGCAGGGCCTACGAGCAGTACTTC. Translating it yields CAWMVGIGRAYEQYF.

The gene calls are TRBV11-2 and TRBJ1-1; tentatively, D is TRBD1 (6 bases). Between the trimmed V and J ends, which lost 5 bases and 10 bases, there was a span of 17 bases. The CDR3 covers 13 residues. Germline V gives CDR1 SGHAT, CDR2 FQNNGV. The CDR3 protein is CASSPRTPRGAFF. The CDR3 nucleotides are TGTGCCAGCAGCCCGAGGACCCCCAGGGGAGCTTTCTTT.

This clonotype was detected many times. The V call is TRBV20-1, the J call TRBJ1-5; D is uncertain. The CDR3 has 12 amino acids. Germline V gene sequence: CDR1 DFQATT, CDR2 SNEGSKA (reference sequence). The V and J ends lost 2 bases and 4 bases respectively, with 6 bases between them. CDR3 residues: CSARIGNQPQHF. CDR3 bases: TGCAGTGCTAGAATTGGAAATCAGCCCCAGCATTTT.

This clonotype appeared many times. The CDR3 coding sequence is TGTGCCAGCAGTCTGGGACTAGCGGGAGGGACGGACGAGCAGTACTTC. It specifies CASSLGLAGGTDEQYF. The chain carries TRBV28 and TRBJ2-7; 16 bases match TRBD2. CDR3 length equals 16 residues. J lost 5 bases, V lost 5 bases, and 6 bases had no gene match. In germline, CDR1 is MDHEN, CDR2 SYDVKM. The variable domain in full, completed from reference TRBV28 and TRBJ2-7, reads DVKVTQSSRYLVKRTGEKVFLECVQDMDHENMFWYRQDPGLGLRLIYFSYDVKMKEKGDIPEGYSVSREKKERFSLILESASTNQTSMYLCASSLGLAGGTDEQYFGPGTRLTVT.

This clonotype appeared a few times. The DNA of the CDR3 is TGCAGCGTTGTTTACCCGTCTTGGGACTCCATGGCCTACGAGCAGTACTTC. Translation gives CSVVYPSWDSMAYEQYF. The chain combines TRBV29-1 with TRBJ2-7, with a weak D call TRBD2 (6 bases). V lost 4 bases and J 2 bases, leaving 24 bases between the germline ends. The CDR3 is made up of 17 amino acids. The germline CDR1 and CDR2 sequences are SQVTM and ANQGSEA.

The chain joins TRBV29-1 to TRBJ2-3, with D perhaps TRBD1 (6 bases). This CDR3 spans 14 amino acids. CDR1 is SQVTM, CDR2 ANQGSEA, per germline. The V gene lost 1 base and the J gene lost 3 bases, with 11 bases spanning the gap. CDR3 region: CSVEGPRGTDTQYF. The CDR3 DNA sequence: TGCAGCGTTGAAGGACCCAGGGGAACAGATACGCAGTATTTT.

The sample holds a few counts of this clonotype. The rearrangement links TRBV3-1 to TRBJ2-5, with D unclear. V was cut by 0 bases and J by 5 bases, with 16 bases left in between. This CDR3 is built from 16 residues. Germline V gives CDR1 LGHDT, CDR2 YNNKEL (reference sequence). CDR3 sequence reads: CASSQDKDPVEETQYF. Here the CDR3 DNA reads TGTGCCAGCAGCCAAGATAAGGATCCGGTTGAGGAGACCCAGTACTTC.

V usage is TRBV27 and J usage is TRBJ2-7, with D perhaps given as TRBD1 or TRBD2 (5 bases each). V dropped 6 bases and J dropped 2 bases, with 11 bases sitting between them. Germline loops: CDR1 MNHEY, CDR2 SMNVEV (reference sequence). The CDR3 length is 13 residues. Here the CDR3 reads CASSRDATYEQYF. CDR3 bases: TGTGCCAGCAGCCGGGACGCTACCTACGAGCAGTACTTC.

Details on this clonotype: Since the CDR3 does not end with the conserved phenylalanine or tryptophan, this likely comes from a read error. V and J are TRBV4-1 and TRBJ1-1; D is unclear. The CDR3 is 14 amino acids. Deletions cut 0 bases from V and 1 base from J, with 6 bases between. The germline V gene has CDR1 MGHRA and CDR2 YSYEKL. The CDR3 DNA reads TGCGCCAGCAGCCAAGATCAAAAGAACACTGAAGCTTTCCTT. Protein product: CASSQDQKNTEAFL.

The chain combines TRBV2 with TRBJ1-1, with no clear D. Trimming shortened V by 6 bases and J by 0 bases, and 20 bases separated the two germline ends. This CDR3 contains 17 residues. Germline loops: CDR1 SNHLY, CDR2 FYNNEI. The CDR3 DNA sequence: TGTGCCAGCAGCCCCTCACCGGGGAGTTTAATGAACACTGAAGCTTTCTTT. This gives the protein CASSPSPGSLMNTEAFF.

This clonotype was observed a handful of times. J is TRBJ2-7 and V is TRBV5-5; D remains ambiguous. V dropped 1 base and J dropped 6 bases, with 11 bases sitting between them. The germline V gene has CDR1 SGHKS and CDR2 YYEKEE (reference sequence). The CDR3 has 13 amino acids. The CDR3 DNA follows: TGTGCCAGCAGCTTGAGCCGCGCTCCCGAGCAGTACTTC. This codes for CASSLSRAPEQYF.

This clonotype appeared many times. J is TRBJ1-1 and V is TRBV18; D gene ambiguous. The CDR3 has 15 residues. V was trimmed by 3 bases and J by 1 base, leaving 12 bases between them. Germline CDR1 and CDR2: KGHSH and LQKENI. CDR3 nucleotide sequence: TGTGCCAGCTCACCGTCTTGGGAGTGGAACACTGAAGCTTTCTTT. It encodes CASSPSWEWNTEAFF.